The 19 T cell receptor beta chains below all came from one sample that was sequenced in a study of T cell responses to AZD1222 COVID-19 vaccine. The assay was immunoSEQ multiplex PCR, and TCRdb's table has in-frame clones only and misses some. This table holds 80,000 to 90,000 clones, 85% to 90% found once. The sample in question was peripheral blood, obtained 28 days after the second AZD1222 dose. Every receptor here comes from an adult who received the AZD1222 COVID-19 vaccine.

V gene TRBV14 combines with J gene TRBJ1-4, with D possibly being TRBD1 (6 bases). CDR1 and CDR2 (germline): SGHDN, FVKESK. The CDR3 loop spans 15 amino acids. With 6 bases removed from V and 4 bases from J, the gap between germline ends came to 15 bases. This chain's CDR3 is CASSLQGLGNEKLFF. CDR3 nucleotides: TGTGCCAGCAGTCTACAGGGACTTGGTAATGAAAAACTGTTTTTT.

This chain uses TRBV5-1 with TRBJ2-7; D possibly matches TRBD1 or TRBD2 (5 bases each). CDR1 is SGHRS, CDR2 YFSETQ, per germline. The CDR3 sequence is 15 residues long. V lost 2 bases and J 2 bases, leaving 14 bases between the germline ends. This chain's CDR3 is CASSLTPGPTYEQYF. The CDR3 DNA is TGCGCCAGCAGCTTAACTCCGGGACCTACCTACGAGCAGTACTTC.

V gene TRBV11-2 combines with J gene TRBJ1-6, with a tentative D call TRBD1 (6 bases). CDR1 and CDR2 from the germline V gene are SGHAT and FQNNGV. Trimming pared 4 bases from V and 4 bases from J, leaving 11 bases between. The CDR3 runs to 15 residues. The CDR3 spells CASSSGTTYNSPLHF. DNA of the CDR3: TGTGCCAGCAGCTCAGGGACAACGTATAATTCACCCCTCCACTTT.

The chain joins TRBV3-1 (or the pseudogene TRBV3-2) to TRBJ2-7; 7 positions agree with TRBD2. The ends lost 1 base at V and 2 bases at J; junction bases unmatched: 2. The CDR3 loop spans 14 amino acids. From germline, CDR1 is LGHDT and CDR2 YNNKEL (reference sequence). This chain's CDR3 is CASSQASGPYEQYF. The CDR3 region has the DNA TGTGCCAGCAGCCAAGCTAGCGGCCCCTACGAGCAGTACTTC.

The CDR3 protein is CATSRGSSGNTIYF. CDR3 nucleotides: TGTGCCACCAGCAGAGGTAGCTCTGGAAACACCATATATTTT. This chain joins TRBV15 and TRBJ1-3; no definite D call. Trimming removed 1 base from V and 0 bases from J, with 4 bases in between. The CDR3 spans 14 residues. Germline values: CDR1 LNHNV, CDR2 YYDKDF (reference sequence).

This chain connects TRBV2 to TRBJ1-5; D possibly corresponds to TRBD1 (6 bases). The CDR3 consists of 14 residues. V gave up 5 bases and J gave up 1 base, with 9 bases separating them. Germline loops: CDR1 SNHLY, CDR2 FYNNEI. CDR3 in DNA: TGTGCCAGCAGTCCCGGGACAAGCAATCAGCCCCAGCATTTT. It encodes CASSPGTSNQPQHF.

The rearrangement links TRBV6-1 to TRBJ1-5; D is perhaps TRBD1 (5 bases). The V gene lost 2 bases and the J gene lost 5 bases, with 7 bases spanning the gap. Germline CDR1 and CDR2: MNHNS and SASEGT. The CDR3 is 13 residues long. The CDR3 here is CASSERGHQPQHF. The DNA for the CDR3 is TGTGCCAGCAGTGAACGGGGACATCAGCCCCAGCATTTT.

The chain has TRBV29-1 and TRBJ1-1, with a possible D match to TRBD1 (5 bases). Germline loops: CDR1 SQVTM, CDR2 ANQGSEA. V lost 4 bases and J lost 2, with 11 bases in between. The length of the CDR3 is 13 residues. The CDR3 loop reads CSVAYGDNTEAFF. The CDR3, as DNA: TGCAGCGTTGCATACGGGGACAACACTGAAGCTTTCTTT.

V is TRBV24-1 and J is TRBJ2-2; D is possibly TRBD2 (5 bases). Germline V gene sequence: CDR1 KGHDR, CDR2 SFDVKD. This CDR3 is 13 amino acids long. Trimming cost V 9 bases and J 0 bases, with 7 bases left between them. CDR3 residues: CATRDSNTGELFF. DNA of the CDR3: TGTGCCACCCGGGATTCGAACACCGGGGAGCTGTTTTTT.

V and J are TRBV6-6 and TRBJ1-3; tentatively, D is TRBD1 (5 bases). The CDR3 sequence is 13 residues long. V was cut by 5 bases and J by 4 bases, with 9 bases left in between. The germline gives CDR1 MNHNY, CDR2 SVGAGI (reference sequence). This chain's CDR3 is CASSPRTGNTIYF. For the CDR3, the DNA is TGTGCCAGCAGTCCCAGGACAGGAAACACCATATATTTT.

This chain uses TRBV29-1 with TRBJ2-3, with 7 bases matching TRBD2. The CDR3 runs to 13 residues. The V segment lost 5 bases and the J segment 4 bases; nucleotides outside the gene matches: 6. Per germline, CDR1 SQVTM and CDR2 ANQGSEA. The CDR3 loop reads CSVLRGGPDTQYF. As DNA, the CDR3 is TGCAGCGTTCTCCGGGGAGGGCCAGATACGCAGTATTTT.

V is TRBV19 and J is TRBJ1-5; D remains ambiguous. Germline V gives CDR1 LNHDA, CDR2 SQIVND (reference sequence). The germline V and J ends were trimmed by 1 base and 6 bases, with 10 bases remaining between them. This CDR3 has 14 amino acids. CDR3 nucleotides: TGTGCCAGTAGTATAGGTCTGGTGGGTCAGCCCCAGCATTTT. It specifies CASSIGLVGQPQHF.

The gene calls are TRBV5-5 and TRBJ2-1; D not certain. V was clipped by 0 bases and J by 3 bases, with 13 bases between them. In germline, CDR1 is SGHKS, CDR2 YYEKEE (reference sequence). There are 16 residues in the CDR3. CDR3 sequence reads: CASSLAGPENYNEQFF. As DNA, the CDR3 is TGTGCCAGCAGCTTGGCCGGACCCGAGAACTACAATGAGCAGTTCTTC. The variable domain in full, completed from reference TRBV5-5 and TRBJ2-1, reads DAGVTQSPTHLIKTRGQQVTLRCSPISGHKSVSWYQQVLGQGPQFIFQYYEKEERGRGNFPDRFSARQFPNYSSELNVNALLLGDSALYLCASSLAGPENYNEQFFGPGTRLTVL.

The gene calls are TRBV11-2 and TRBJ2-1, with TRBD1 as a possible D gene (6 bases). The CDR3 spans 15 residues. Trimming removed 3 bases from V and 2 bases from J, with 11 bases in between. The V gene's germline CDR1 is SGHAT and CDR2 FQNNGV. CDR3: CASSFSGVPYNEQFF. The CDR3 region has the DNA TGTGCCAGCAGCTTCTCAGGGGTACCCTACAATGAGCAGTTCTTC.

The V and J genes are TRBV7-3 and TRBJ2-7, with D possibly being TRBD1 or TRBD2 (5 bases each). CDR3 size: 13 residues. The germline V and J ends were trimmed by 4 bases and 7 bases, with 14 bases remaining between them. In germline, CDR1 is SGHTA, CDR2 FQGTGA. In DNA form, the CDR3 reads TGTGCCAGCAGCTCGTCCCGGGACGGGGAGCAGTACTTC. The encoded protein is CASSSSRDGEQYF.

The chain couples TRBV5-8 to TRBJ1-5, with 8 bases lining up with TRBD1. The length of the CDR3 is 16 residues. Germline CDR1 reads SGHTS; CDR2 reads YDEGEE. After removal of 4 bases from V and 0 bases from J, the junction contained 6 bases not matched to a gene. In DNA, the CDR3 is TGTGCCAGCAGCAAGGGACAGGTCTATAGCAATCAGCCCCAGCATTTT. Amino acids: CASSKGQVYSNQPQHF.

The CDR3 bases are TGCGCCAGCAGCCTCACGACAGGGGCGAACACCGGGGAGCTGTTTTTT. Translation: CASSLTTGANTGELFF. This sequence joins TRBV5-1 and TRBJ2-2, with 8 positions matching TRBD1. The CDR3 spans 16 residues. J gave up 0 bases and V 4 bases, and 5 bases lay outside the gene matches. Germline CDR1 reads SGHRS; CDR2 reads YFSETQ. The whole variable domain, remainder taken from reference TRBV5-1 and TRBJ2-2, is KAGVTQTPRYLIKTRGQQVTLSCSPISGHRSVSWYQQTPGQGLQFLFEYFSETQRNKGNFPGRFSGRQFSNSRSEMNVSTLELGDSALYLCASSLTTGANTGELFFGEGSRLTVL.

The chain is built from TRBV11-1 and TRBJ2-5; 12 nucleotides agree with TRBD2. CDR3 length: 16 residues. CDR1 is SGHAT, CDR2 FQDESV, per germline (reference sequence). V lost 1 base to trimming and J lost 4 bases; unmatched junction nucleotides: 4. The CDR3 DNA reads as TGTGCCAGCAGCTTAGGACTAGCGGGGGTCCGAGAGACCCAGTACTTC. It codes for CASSLGLAGVRETQYF.

This clone was picked up a small number of times. DNA for the CDR3: TGTGCCAGCAGTGATACTACAGGTTTGCCGAATGAAAAACTGTTTTTT. Translation: CASSDTTGLPNEKLFF. V usage is TRBV7-9 and J usage is TRBJ1-4; maybe TRBD1 (5 bases). The germline V gene has CDR1 SEHNR and CDR2 FQNEAQ (reference sequence). The CDR3 has 16 amino acids. Deletions cut 6 bases from V and 5 bases from J, with 19 bases between.